This TCR beta chain is from a study of T cell changes during pregnancy in multiple sclerosis. The CDR3 is 17 residues long. The J segment lost 6 bases and the V segment lost 3 bases, leaving 15 bases of the junction unmatched. The germline gives CDR1 KGHSH, CDR2 LQKENI. Clones were read by immunoSEQ multiplex PCR, and TCRdb kept only the in-frame ones, dropping some. The sample shows roughly 93,000 clones, 92% of them seen only once. The clonotype originates from a female donor in good health, enrolled as a control in a pregnancy study. The material sequenced was peripheral blood, taken after pregnancy. The V call is TRBV18, the J call TRBJ2-3; 7 bases align to TRBD2. This CDR3 reads CASSPGTSAYLGDTQYF. In DNA, the CDR3 is TGTGCCAGCTCACCGGGAACTAGCGCCTATCTAGGGGATACGCAGTATTTT.